What follows describes a single T cell receptor beta chain. This entry comes from a study of T cells after somatic rescue of genetic block. Some clones are missing from TCRdb's copy, which holds only in-frame ones; the method was immunoSEQ multiplex PCR. This sample carries about 10,000 clones, around 69% of them seen once, and the ten largest clones take about 22%. V lost 5 bases to trimming and J lost 6 bases, with 14 bases between them. Germline CDR1 and CDR2: SGHVS and FNYEAQ. The CDR3 consists of 14 residues. Sample: peripheral blood mononuclear cells (PBMCs). This TCR was sampled from a boy younger than 18. The genes are TRBV7-6 and TRBJ2-1; perhaps TRBD2 as D (6 bases). The CDR3 DNA follows: TGTGCCAGCAGCCTATCATGGGGAGGCAATGAGCAGTTCTTC. This codes for CASSLSWGGNEQFF.